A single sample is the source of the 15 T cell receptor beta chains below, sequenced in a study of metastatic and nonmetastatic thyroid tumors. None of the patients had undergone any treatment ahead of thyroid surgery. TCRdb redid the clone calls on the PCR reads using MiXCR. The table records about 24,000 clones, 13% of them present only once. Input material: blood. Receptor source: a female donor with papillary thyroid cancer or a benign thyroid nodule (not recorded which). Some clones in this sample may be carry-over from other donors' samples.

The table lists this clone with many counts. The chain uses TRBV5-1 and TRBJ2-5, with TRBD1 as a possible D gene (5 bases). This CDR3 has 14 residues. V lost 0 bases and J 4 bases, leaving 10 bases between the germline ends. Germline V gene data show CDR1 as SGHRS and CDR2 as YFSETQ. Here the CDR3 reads CASSLAQVGETQYF. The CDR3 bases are TGCGCCAGCAGCTTGGCACAGGTCGGAGAGACCCAGTACTTC.

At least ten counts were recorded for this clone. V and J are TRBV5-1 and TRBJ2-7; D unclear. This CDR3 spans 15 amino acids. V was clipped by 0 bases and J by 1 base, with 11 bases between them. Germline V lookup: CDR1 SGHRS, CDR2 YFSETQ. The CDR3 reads CASSLGAVLSYEQYF. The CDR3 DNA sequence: TGCGCCAGCAGCTTGGGAGCAGTTCTATCCTACGAGCAGTACTTC.

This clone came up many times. CDR3 coding DNA: TGTGCCAGCAGCTTAGAAGTTCGGGACGAGCAGTACTTC. This codes for CASSLEVRDEQYF. This rearrangement joins TRBV11-2 to TRBJ2-7; D unresolved. The CDR3 is 13 amino acids. CDR1 and CDR2 (germline): SGHAT, FQNNGV. The V end lost 0 bases, the J end lost 5 bases, and 8 bases lay between the germline ends.

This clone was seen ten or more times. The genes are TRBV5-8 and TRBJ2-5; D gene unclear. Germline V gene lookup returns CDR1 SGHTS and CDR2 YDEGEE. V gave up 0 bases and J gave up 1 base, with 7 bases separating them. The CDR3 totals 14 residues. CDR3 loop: CASSLVNVQETQYF. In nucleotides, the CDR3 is TGTGCCAGCAGCTTGGTAAACGTCCAAGAGACCCAGTACTTC.

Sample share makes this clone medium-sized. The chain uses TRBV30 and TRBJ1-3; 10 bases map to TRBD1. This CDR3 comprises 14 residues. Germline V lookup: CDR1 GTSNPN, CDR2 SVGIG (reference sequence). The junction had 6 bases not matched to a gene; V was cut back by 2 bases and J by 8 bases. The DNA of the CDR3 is TGTGCCTGGAGTACCGGACAGGGGGACGACACCATATATTTT. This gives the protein CAWSTGQGDDTIYF.

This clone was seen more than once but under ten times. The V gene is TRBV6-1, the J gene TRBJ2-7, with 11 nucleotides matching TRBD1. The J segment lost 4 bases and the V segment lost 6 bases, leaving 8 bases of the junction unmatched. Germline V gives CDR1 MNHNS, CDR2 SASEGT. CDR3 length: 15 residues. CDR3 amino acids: CASSRGTGGKYEQYF. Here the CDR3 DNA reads TGTGCCAGCAGCCGAGGGACAGGGGGAAAATACGAGCAGTACTTC.

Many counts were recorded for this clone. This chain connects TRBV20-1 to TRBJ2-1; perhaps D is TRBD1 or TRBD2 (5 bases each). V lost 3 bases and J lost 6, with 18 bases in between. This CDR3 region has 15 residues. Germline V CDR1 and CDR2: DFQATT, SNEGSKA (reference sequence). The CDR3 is CSARGVLVARNEQFF. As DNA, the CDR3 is TGCAGTGCTAGGGGGGTACTCGTAGCTCGCAATGAGCAGTTCTTC.

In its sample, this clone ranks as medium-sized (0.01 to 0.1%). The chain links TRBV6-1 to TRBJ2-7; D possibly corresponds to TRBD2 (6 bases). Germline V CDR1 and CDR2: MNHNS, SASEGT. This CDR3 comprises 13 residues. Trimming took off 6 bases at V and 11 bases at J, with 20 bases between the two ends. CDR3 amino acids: CASSPRLAASEYF. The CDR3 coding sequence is TGTGCCAGCAGCCCCCGTTTAGCGGCCTCGGAGTACTTC.

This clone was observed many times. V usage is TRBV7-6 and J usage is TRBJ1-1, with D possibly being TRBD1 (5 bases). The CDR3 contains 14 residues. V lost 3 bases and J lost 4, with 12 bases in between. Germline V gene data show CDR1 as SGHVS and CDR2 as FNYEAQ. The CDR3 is CASSLTAKGTEAFF. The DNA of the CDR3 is TGTGCCAGCAGCTTGACAGCAAAGGGCACTGAAGCTTTCTTT. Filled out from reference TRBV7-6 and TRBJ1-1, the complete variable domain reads GAGVSQSPRYKVTKRGQDVALRCDPISGHVSLYWYRQALGQGPEFLTYFNYEAQQDKSGLPNDRFSAERPEGSISTLTIQRTEQRDSAMYRCASSLTAKGTEAFFGQGTRLTVV.

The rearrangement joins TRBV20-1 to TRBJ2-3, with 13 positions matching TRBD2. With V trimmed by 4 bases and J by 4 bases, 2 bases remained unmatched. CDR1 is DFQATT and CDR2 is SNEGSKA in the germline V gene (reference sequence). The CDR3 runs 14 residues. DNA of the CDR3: TGCAGTGCTATACTAGCGGGAGGGGCAGATACGCAGTATTTT. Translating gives CSAILAGGADTQYF.

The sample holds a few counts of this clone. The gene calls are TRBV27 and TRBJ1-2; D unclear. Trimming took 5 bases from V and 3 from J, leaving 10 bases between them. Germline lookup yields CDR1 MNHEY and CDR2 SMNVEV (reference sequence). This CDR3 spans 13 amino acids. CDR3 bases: TGTGCCAGCAGTCCCGCGGGCTACTATGGCTACACCTTC. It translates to CASSPAGYYGYTF.

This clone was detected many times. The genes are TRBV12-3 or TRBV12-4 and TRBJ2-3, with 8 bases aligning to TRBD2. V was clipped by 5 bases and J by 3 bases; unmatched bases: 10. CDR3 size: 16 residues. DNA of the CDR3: TGTGCCAGCAGTACCCCCCGGACTAGCCCGACAGATACGCAGTATTTT. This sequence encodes CASSTPRTSPTDTQYF.

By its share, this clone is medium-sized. The CDR3 protein is CASSQGGTSGGYEQYF. The CDR3 DNA reads as TGTGCCAGCAGCCAAGGTGGGACTAGCGGTGGGTACGAGCAGTACTTC. This chain uses TRBV3-1 with TRBJ2-7; 11 bases line up with TRBD2. The CDR3 is 16 amino acids. Germline loops: CDR1 LGHDT, CDR2 YNNKEL (reference sequence). J was trimmed by 4 bases and V by 1 base; bases with no gene match: 6.

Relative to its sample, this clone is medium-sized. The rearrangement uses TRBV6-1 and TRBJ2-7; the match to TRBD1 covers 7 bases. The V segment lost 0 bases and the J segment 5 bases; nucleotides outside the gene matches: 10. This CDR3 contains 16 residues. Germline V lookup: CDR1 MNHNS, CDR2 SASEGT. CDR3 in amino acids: CASSEARPGTVNEQYF. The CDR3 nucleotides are TGTGCCAGCAGTGAAGCGCGTCCCGGGACAGTTAACGAGCAGTACTTC.

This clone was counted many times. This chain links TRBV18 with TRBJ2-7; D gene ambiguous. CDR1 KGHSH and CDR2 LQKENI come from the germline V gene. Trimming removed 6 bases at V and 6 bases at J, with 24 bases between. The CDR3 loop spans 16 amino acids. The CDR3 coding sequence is TGTGCCAGCTCCCTAAACACACGGAGACATGGTGGCGAGCAGTACTTC. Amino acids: CASSLNTRRHGGEQYF.